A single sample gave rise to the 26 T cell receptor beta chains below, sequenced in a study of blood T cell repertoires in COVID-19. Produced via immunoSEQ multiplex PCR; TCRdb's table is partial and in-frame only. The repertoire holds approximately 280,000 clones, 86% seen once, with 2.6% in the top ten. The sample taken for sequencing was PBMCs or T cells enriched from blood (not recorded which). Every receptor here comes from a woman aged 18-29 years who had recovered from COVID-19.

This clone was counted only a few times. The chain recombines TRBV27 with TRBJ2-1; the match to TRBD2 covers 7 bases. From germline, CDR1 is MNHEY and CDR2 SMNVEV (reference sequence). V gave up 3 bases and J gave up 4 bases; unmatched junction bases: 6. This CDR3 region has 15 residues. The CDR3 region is CASSLAGEGYNEQFF. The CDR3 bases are TGTGCCAGCAGTTTGGCGGGGGAAGGTTACAATGAGCAGTTCTTC.

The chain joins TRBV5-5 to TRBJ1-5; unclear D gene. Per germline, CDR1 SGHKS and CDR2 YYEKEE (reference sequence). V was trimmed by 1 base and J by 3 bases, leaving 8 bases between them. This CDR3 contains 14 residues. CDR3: CASSLLSANQPQHF. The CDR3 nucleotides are TGTGCCAGCAGCTTGTTGAGTGCCAATCAGCCCCAGCATTTT.

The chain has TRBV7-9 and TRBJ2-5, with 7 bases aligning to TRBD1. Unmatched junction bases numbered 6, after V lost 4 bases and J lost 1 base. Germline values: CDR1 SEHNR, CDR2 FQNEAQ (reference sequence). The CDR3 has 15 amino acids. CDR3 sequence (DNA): TGTGCCAGCAGCTCCCGGGACAGTCCCCAAGAGACCCAGTACTTC. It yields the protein CASSSRDSPQETQYF.

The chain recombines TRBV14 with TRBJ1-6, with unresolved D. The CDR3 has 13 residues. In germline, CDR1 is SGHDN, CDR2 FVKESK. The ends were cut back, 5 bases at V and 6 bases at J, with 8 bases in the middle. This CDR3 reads CASSYDINSPLHF. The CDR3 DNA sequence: TGTGCCAGCAGCTACGACATTAATTCACCCCTCCACTTT.

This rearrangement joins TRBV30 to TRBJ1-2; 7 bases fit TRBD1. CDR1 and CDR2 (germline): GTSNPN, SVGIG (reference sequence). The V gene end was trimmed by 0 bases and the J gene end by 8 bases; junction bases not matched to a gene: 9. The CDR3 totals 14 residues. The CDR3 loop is CAWSVLQGFGGYTF. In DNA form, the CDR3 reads TGTGCCTGGAGTGTCCTACAGGGGTTTGGGGGCTACACCTTC.

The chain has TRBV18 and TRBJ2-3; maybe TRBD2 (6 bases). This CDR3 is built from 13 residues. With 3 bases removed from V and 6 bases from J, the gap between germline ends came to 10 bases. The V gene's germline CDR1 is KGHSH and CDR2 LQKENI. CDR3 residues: CASSPGTSDTQYF. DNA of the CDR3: TGTGCCAGCTCACCGGGGACTTCGGATACGCAGTATTTT.

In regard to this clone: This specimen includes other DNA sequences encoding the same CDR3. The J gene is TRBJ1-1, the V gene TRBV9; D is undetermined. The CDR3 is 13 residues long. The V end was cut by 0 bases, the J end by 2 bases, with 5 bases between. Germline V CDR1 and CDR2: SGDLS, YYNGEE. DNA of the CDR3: TGTGCCAGCAGCGTAGCAGTTAACACTGAAGCTTTCTTT. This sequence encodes CASSVAVNTEAFF.

CDR3 DNA: TGTGCCAGCAGTTTATTATTTACTAGCGGGACTAGCACAGATACGCAGTATTTT. Amino acid sequence: CASSLLFTSGTSTDTQYF. The V gene is TRBV27, the J gene TRBJ2-3; 10 nucleotides align to TRBD2. Germline values: CDR1 MNHEY, CDR2 SMNVEV (reference sequence). The CDR3 totals 18 residues. After removal of 1 base from V and 0 bases from J, the junction contained 7 bases not matched to a gene.

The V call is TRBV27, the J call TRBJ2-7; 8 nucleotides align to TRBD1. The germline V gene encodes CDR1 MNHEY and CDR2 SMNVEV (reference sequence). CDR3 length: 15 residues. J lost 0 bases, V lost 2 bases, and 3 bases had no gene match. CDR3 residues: CASSLTGQASYEQYF. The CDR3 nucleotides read TGTGCCAGCAGTTTAACGGGACAGGCCTCCTACGAGCAGTACTTC.

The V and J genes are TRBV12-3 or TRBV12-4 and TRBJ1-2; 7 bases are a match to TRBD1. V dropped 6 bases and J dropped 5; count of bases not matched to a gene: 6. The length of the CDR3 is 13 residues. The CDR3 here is CASSRQGRYGYTF. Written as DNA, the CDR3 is TGTGCCAGCAGCCGACAGGGACGATATGGCTACACCTTC.

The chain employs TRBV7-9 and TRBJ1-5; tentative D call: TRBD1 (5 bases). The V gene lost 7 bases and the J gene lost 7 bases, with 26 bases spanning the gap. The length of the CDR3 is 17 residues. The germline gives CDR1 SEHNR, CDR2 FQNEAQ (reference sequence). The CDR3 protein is CASTWWGGNRSRQPQHF. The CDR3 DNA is TGTGCCAGCACCTGGTGGGGTGGGAACAGGTCACGACAGCCCCAGCATTTT. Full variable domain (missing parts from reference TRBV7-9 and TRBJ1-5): DTGVSQNPRHKITKRGQNVTFRCDPISEHNRLYWYRQTLGQGPEFLTYFQNEAQLEKSRLLSDRFSAERPKGSFSTLEIQRTEQGDSAMYLCASTWWGGNRSRQPQHFGDGTRLSIL.

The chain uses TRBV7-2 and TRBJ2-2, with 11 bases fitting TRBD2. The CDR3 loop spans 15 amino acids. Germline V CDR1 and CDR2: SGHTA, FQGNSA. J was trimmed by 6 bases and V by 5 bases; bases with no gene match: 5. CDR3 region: CASSPLGLAAGELFF. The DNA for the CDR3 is TGTGCCAGCAGCCCCTTGGGACTAGCGGCCGGGGAGCTGTTTTTT.

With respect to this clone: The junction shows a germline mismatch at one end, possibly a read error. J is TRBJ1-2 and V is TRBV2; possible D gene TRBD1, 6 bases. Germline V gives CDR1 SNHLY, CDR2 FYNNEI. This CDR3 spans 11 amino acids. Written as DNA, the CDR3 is TGTGCCAGCAGTGAGGGACCGAGACAGGCCTTC. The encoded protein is CASSEGPRQAF.

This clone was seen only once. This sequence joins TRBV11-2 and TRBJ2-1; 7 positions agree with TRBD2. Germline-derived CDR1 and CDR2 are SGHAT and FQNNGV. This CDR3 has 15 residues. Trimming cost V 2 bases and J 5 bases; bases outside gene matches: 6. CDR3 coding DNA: TGTGCCAGCAGCTTAAGGGCTAGCGGAGACAATGAGCAGTTCTTC. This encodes CASSLRASGDNEQFF.

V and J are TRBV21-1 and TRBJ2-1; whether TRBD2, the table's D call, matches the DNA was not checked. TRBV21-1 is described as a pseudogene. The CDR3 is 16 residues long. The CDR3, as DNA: TGTGCCAGCAGCAAAGTTGTAGCGGGAGGGTACAATGAGCAGTTCTTC. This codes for CASSKVVAGGYNEQFF.

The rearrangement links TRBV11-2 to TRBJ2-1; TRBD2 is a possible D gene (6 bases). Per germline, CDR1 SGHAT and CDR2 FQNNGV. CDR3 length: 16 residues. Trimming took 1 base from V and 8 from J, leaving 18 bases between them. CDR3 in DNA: TGTGCCAGCAGCTTAGGGCCAGCGGGCGAAGGGTATGAGCAGTTCTTC. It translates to CASSLGPAGEGYEQFF.

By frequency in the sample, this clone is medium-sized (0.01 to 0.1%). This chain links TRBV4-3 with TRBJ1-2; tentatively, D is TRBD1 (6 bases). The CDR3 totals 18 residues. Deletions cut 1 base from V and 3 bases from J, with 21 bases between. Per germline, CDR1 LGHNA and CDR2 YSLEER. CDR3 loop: CASSQVVPGEGVDYGYTF. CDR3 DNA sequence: TGCGCCAGCAGCCAAGTAGTCCCGGGGGAGGGGGTAGACTATGGCTACACCTTC.

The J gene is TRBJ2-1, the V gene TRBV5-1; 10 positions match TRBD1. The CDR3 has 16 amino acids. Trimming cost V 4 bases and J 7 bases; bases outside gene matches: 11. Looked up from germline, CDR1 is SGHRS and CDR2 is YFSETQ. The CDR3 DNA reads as TGCGCCAGCAGCCAGATAGGGACAGGGGCGACGAATGAGCAGTTCTTC. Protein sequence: CASSQIGTGATNEQFF.

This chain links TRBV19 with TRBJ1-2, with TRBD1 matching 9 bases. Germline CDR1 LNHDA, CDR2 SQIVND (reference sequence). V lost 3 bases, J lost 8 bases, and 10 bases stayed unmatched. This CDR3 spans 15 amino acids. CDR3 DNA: TGTGCCAGTAGTATGGGACAGGGACCACTGGGGGGCTACACCTTC. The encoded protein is CASSMGQGPLGGYTF.

The CDR3 DNA sequence: TGTGCAGCTCAGGGTGAAGCTTTCTTT. Protein product: CAAQGEAFF. The V gene is TRBV12-2, the J gene TRBJ1-1; the DNA was not compared with TRBD1, the D call given in the table. TRBV12-2 is a documented pseudogene. This CDR3 region has 9 residues.

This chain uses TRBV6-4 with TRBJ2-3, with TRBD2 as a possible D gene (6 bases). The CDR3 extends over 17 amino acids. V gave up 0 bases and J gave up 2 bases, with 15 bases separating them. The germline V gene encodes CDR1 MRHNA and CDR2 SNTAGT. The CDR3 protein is CASSDSAGHGATDTQYF. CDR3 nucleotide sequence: TGTGCCAGCAGTGACTCTGCGGGGCATGGGGCCACAGATACGCAGTATTTT.

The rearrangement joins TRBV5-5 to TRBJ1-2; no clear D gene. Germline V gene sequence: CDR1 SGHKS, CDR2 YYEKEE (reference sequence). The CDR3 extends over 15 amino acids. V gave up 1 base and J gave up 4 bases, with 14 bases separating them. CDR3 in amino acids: CASSLSGEVAYGYTF. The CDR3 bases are TGTGCCAGCAGCTTGAGCGGGGAGGTGGCCTATGGCTACACCTTC.

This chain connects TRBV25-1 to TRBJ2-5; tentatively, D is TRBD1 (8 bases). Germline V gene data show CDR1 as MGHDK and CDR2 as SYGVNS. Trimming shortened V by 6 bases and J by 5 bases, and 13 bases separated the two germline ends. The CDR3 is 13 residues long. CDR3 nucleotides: TGTGCCAGCAGCACAGGGGGGGGTGAGACCCAGTACTTC. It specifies CASSTGGGETQYF.

The CDR3 DNA reads TGTGCCAGCACTCGGACAGGGAGAAACACCATATATTTT. Its protein is CASTRTGRNTIYF. The V call is TRBV6-5, the J call TRBJ1-3; 8 nucleotides align to TRBD1. Looked up from germline, CDR1 is MNHEY and CDR2 is SVGAGI. The V and J ends lost 7 bases and 5 bases, in that order; junction bases with no gene match: 4. There are 13 residues in the CDR3.

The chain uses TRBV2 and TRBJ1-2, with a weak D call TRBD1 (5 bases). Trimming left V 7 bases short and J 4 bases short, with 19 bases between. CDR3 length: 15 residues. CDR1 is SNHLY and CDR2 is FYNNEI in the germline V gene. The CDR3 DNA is TGTGCCAGCACCCCACGGGGGATCGGGGTCTATGGCTACACCTTC. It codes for CASTPRGIGVYGYTF. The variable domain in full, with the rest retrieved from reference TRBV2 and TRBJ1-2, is EPEVTQTPSHQVTQMGQEVILRCVPISNHLYFYWYRQILGQKVEFLVSFYNNEISEKSEIFDDQFSVERPDGSNFTLKIRSTKLEDSAMYFCASTPRGIGVYGYTFGSGTRLTVV.

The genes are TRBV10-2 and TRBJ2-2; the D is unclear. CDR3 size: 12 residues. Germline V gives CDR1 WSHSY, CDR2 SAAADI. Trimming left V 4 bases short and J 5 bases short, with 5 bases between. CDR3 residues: CASSVQTGELFF. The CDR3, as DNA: TGCGCCAGCAGTGTTCAGACCGGGGAGCTGTTTTTT.